Shown below are 15 T cell receptor beta chains from a single sample sequenced in a study of technical replicates of blood from several donors. Assay: immunoSEQ multiplex PCR; the TCRdb copy retains only in-frame clones and omits some. Found here are approximately 70,000 clones, about 97% of them singletons; the top ten hold 0.25% to 0.35%. The sequenced sample consisted of T cells isolated from PBMCs. The receptors originated from a human donor in good health.

This chain joins TRBV7-9 and TRBJ1-1; 7 bases line up with TRBD1. Per germline, CDR1 SEHNR and CDR2 FQNEAQ (reference sequence). This CDR3 is built from 14 residues. Trimming took 0 bases from V and 8 from J; bases not matched to a gene: 6. Here the CDR3 DNA reads TGTGCCAGCAGCTTAGCTTCAAGGGGGCCCGAAGCTTTCTTT. Protein product: CASSLASRGPEAFF.

The CDR3 DNA is TGTGCCTGGAGTTTGGGGAGGTCTAACTATGGCTACACCTTC. Its translation is CAWSLGRSNYGYTF. The V and J genes are TRBV30 and TRBJ1-2; D gene ambiguous. The V gene lost 2 bases and the J gene lost 0 bases, with 10 bases spanning the gap. The CDR3 length is 14 residues. In germline, CDR1 is GTSNPN, CDR2 SVGIG (reference sequence). Based on the CDR3 plus reference TRBV30 and TRBJ1-2, the full variable domain is SQTIHQWPATLVQPVGSPLSLECTVEGTSNPNLYWYRQAAGRGLQLLFYSVGIGQISSEVPQNLSASRPQDRQFILSSKKLLLSDSGFYLCAWSLGRSNYGYTFGSGTRLTVV.

The V call is TRBV2, the J call TRBJ2-4, with 10 bases identical to TRBD2. CDR3 length: 17 residues. V trimming: 3 bases; J trimming: 0 bases; junction bases outside the gene matches: 5. Germline V lookup: CDR1 SNHLY, CDR2 FYNNEI. The DNA of the CDR3 is TGTGCCAGCAGTGATCTTGGACTAGCGGAAGCCAAAAACATTCAGTACTTC. Protein sequence: CASSDLGLAEAKNIQYF. The entire variable domain, with the rest obtained from reference TRBV2 and TRBJ2-4, is as follows: EPEVTQTPSHQVTQMGQEVILRCVPISNHLYFYWYRQILGQKVEFLVSFYNNEISEKSEIFDDQFSVERPDGSNFTLKIRSTKLEDSAMYFCASSDLGLAEAKNIQYFGAGTRLSVL.

This clone was detected once. The chain recombines TRBV7-9 with TRBJ1-3; D remains ambiguous. There are 15 residues in the CDR3. Germline values: CDR1 SEHNR, CDR2 FQNEAQ (reference sequence). V was cut by 1 base and J by 2 bases, with 9 bases left in between. This chain's CDR3 is CASSLDGGPGNTIYF. In DNA form, the CDR3 reads TGTGCCAGCAGCTTAGACGGAGGACCTGGAAACACCATATATTTT.

This clone was picked up one time. The chain carries TRBV11-2 and TRBJ2-7; maybe TRBD1 (5 bases). The V end was cut by 5 bases, the J end by 0 bases, with 11 bases between. This CDR3 is built from 14 residues. The germline CDR1 and CDR2 sequences are SGHAT and FQNNGV. CDR3 residues: CASSKPGRSYEQYF. DNA for the CDR3: TGTGCCAGCAGCAAACCAGGGCGCTCCTACGAGCAGTACTTC.

The chain has TRBV7-9 and TRBJ1-4; TRBD1 is a possible D gene (6 bases). Trimming pared 3 bases from V and 6 bases from J, leaving 14 bases between. Germline V lookup: CDR1 SEHNR, CDR2 FQNEAQ (reference sequence). This CDR3 is 15 amino acids long. CDR3 nucleotide sequence: TGTGCCAGCAGCTTGACGGGACACTCCGATGAAAAACTGTTTTTT. It codes for CASSLTGHSDEKLFF.

The chain joins TRBV6-5 to TRBJ2-7; D remains unclear. The CDR3 totals 13 residues. V gave up 6 bases and J gave up 0 bases, with 9 bases separating them. The germline V gene encodes CDR1 MNHEY and CDR2 SVGAGI. CDR3 sequence (DNA): TGTGCCAGCAGGGTAACATACTCCTACGAGCAGTACTTC. Its protein product is CASRVTYSYEQYF.

This chain joins TRBV2 and TRBJ1-1; D might be TRBD1 (6 bases). V was cut by 10 bases and J by 0 bases, with 15 bases left in between. The CDR3 extends over 14 amino acids. Germline loops: CDR1 SNHLY, CDR2 FYNNEI. CDR3 nucleotides: TGTGCCAACCTAAGACAGGATTTGAACACTGAAGCTTTCTTT. This gives the protein CANLRQDLNTEAFF.

This chain connects TRBV10-3 to TRBJ1-5; no reliable D call. The germline gives CDR1 ENHRY, CDR2 SYGVKD. The CDR3 runs to 15 residues. Between the trimmed V and J ends, which lost 0 bases and 5 bases, there was a span of 11 bases. CDR3 coding DNA: TGTGCCATCAGTGAGTCAGTGGGAGGTGATCAGCCCCAGCATTTT. It translates to CAISESVGGDQPQHF.

This chain joins TRBV11-2 and TRBJ2-1; 13 bases match TRBD2. The CDR3 has 15 amino acids. Trimming removed 4 bases from V and 6 bases from J; junction bases left unmatched: 3. CDR1 SGHAT and CDR2 FQNNGV come from the germline V gene. CDR3 in amino acids: CASSSWTSGSNEQFF. The CDR3 nucleotides read TGTGCCAGCAGCTCGTGGACTAGCGGGAGCAATGAGCAGTTCTTC.

This clone occurred a few times. The V gene is TRBV30, the J gene TRBJ1-5, with D uncertain. CDR3 length equals 15 residues. CDR1 is GTSNPN and CDR2 is SVGIG in the germline V gene (reference sequence). With 0 bases removed from V and 0 bases from J, the gap between germline ends came to 9 bases. The CDR3 DNA reads TGTGCCTGGAGTGTAAAGAGGGATAGCAATCAGCCCCAGCATTTT. This gives the protein CAWSVKRDSNQPQHF.

V and J are TRBV13 and TRBJ2-1; 12 nucleotides match TRBD2. The germline V gene encodes CDR1 PRHDT and CDR2 FYEKMQ (reference sequence). This CDR3 region has 19 residues. V lost 2 bases to trimming and J lost 6 bases; unmatched junction nucleotides: 14. CDR3 nucleotide sequence: TGTGCCAGCAGCTTATGGGGACTAGCGGGCGTAGTGCGTGCCAATGAGCAGTTCTTC. It specifies CASSLWGLAGVVRANEQFF.

The genes are TRBV6-5 and TRBJ1-5, with unresolved D. Trimming stripped 0 bases from V and 10 bases from J, with 13 bases between. The CDR3 loop spans 14 amino acids. Germline-derived CDR1 and CDR2 are MNHEY and SVGAGI. DNA of the CDR3: TGTGCCAGCAGTTACTCGACTAATCTAGAACCCCAGCATTTT. The encoded protein is CASSYSTNLEPQHF.

The chain uses TRBV9 and TRBJ2-2; TRBD1 matches at 9 bases. The CDR3 length is 15 residues. The germline CDR1 and CDR2 sequences are SGDLS and YYNGEE. Trimming took 3 bases from V and 6 from J; bases not matched to a gene: 6. The CDR3 coding sequence is TGTGCCAGCAGCGACGGACAGGGGAGGGCCGGGGAGCTGTTTTTT. Its protein is CASSDGQGRAGELFF.

This clone was seen only once. This chain connects TRBV7-9 to TRBJ1-2; the match to TRBD1 covers 8 bases. From germline, CDR1 is SEHNR and CDR2 FQNEAQ (reference sequence). The J segment lost 8 bases and the V segment lost 4 bases, leaving 0 bases of the junction unmatched. The CDR3 runs 11 residues. The DNA of the CDR3 is TGTGCCAGCAGCTCAGGGGGCGGCTACACCTTC. The encoded protein is CASSSGGGYTF.